This passage covers 32 T cell receptor beta chains from one sample sequenced in a study of read filtering for tumor transcriptome and immune sequencing. From about 0.4 ug of RNA, a library with molecular barcoded alpha/delta and beta/gamma adaptors was made. Each CDR3 protein gets one entry after TCRdb re-called the reads with MiXCR. This sample carries tens of thousands of distinct CDR3 sequences, 10% to 15% of them seen once, and the ten largest clones take more than 14%. The sample taken for sequencing was a population of CD138-negative cells sorted from bone marrow. The receptors stem from a donor aged 40 or over with multiple myeloma.

This clonotype was seen many times. V gene TRBV12-3 or TRBV12-4 combines with J gene TRBJ1-1; D gene unclear. The CDR3 is 13 residues long. Trimming left V 5 bases short and J 0 bases short, with 7 bases between. CDR3 in amino acids: CASSPFLNTEAFF. The CDR3, as DNA: TGTGCCAGCAGTCCGTTCCTGAACACTGAAGCTTTCTTT.

As concerns this clonotype: This probably arose from a read error, given a far larger clone one base away. This chain links TRBV11-3 with TRBJ2-3; tentative D call: TRBD1 (6 bases). CDR3 length equals 15 residues. In germline, CDR1 is SGHNT, CDR2 YENEEA. CDR3 in DNA: TGTGCCAGCAGCTTACAGGGGTCCGGCACAGATACGCGGTATTTT. It translates to CASSLQGSGTDTRYF.

This clonotype was picked up many times. The gene calls are TRBV7-2 and TRBJ2-1; weak D call: TRBD2 (6 bases). CDR3 length: 15 amino acids. V gave up 6 bases and J gave up 7 bases, with 19 bases separating them. The germline V gene encodes CDR1 SGHTA and CDR2 FQGNSA. Here the CDR3 DNA reads TGTACCAGCAGATTTGTGCGGGAATCTGTTAATGAGCAGTTCTTC. This translates into CTSRFVRESVNEQFF.

This clonotype was picked up many times. The rearrangement links TRBV5-1 to TRBJ2-3; D is unresolved. CDR1 and CDR2 from the germline V gene are SGHRS and YFSETQ. The CDR3 contains 14 residues. Trimming left V 2 bases short and J 6 bases short, with 13 bases between. The CDR3, as DNA: TGCGCCAGCAGCTTAACGCTTGGCATCGATACGCAGTATTTT. Translating gives CASSLTLGIDTQYF. Full variable domain (missing parts from reference TRBV5-1 and TRBJ2-3): KAGVTQTPRYLIKTRGQQVTLSCSPISGHRSVSWYQQTPGQGLQFLFEYFSETQRNKGNFPGRFSGRQFSNSRSEMNVSTLELGDSALYLCASSLTLGIDTQYFGPGTRLTVL.

A word on this clonotype: A read error may be the cause here, since a much bigger clone is one base away. The chain is built from TRBV5-4 and TRBJ2-2; no definite D call. The CDR3 runs 13 residues. Germline lookup yields CDR1 SGHNT and CDR2 YYREEE (reference sequence). In nucleotides, the CDR3 is TGTGCCAGGAGCTTTGCTAACACCGGGGAGCTGTTTTTT. It is translated as CARSFANTGELFF.

This clonotype was recorded at least ten times. V gene TRBV3-1 combines with J gene TRBJ2-7; D is undetermined. This CDR3 has 14 residues. The V end lost 0 bases, the J end lost 3 bases, and 9 bases lay between the germline ends. Germline values: CDR1 LGHDT, CDR2 YNNKEL (reference sequence). Here the CDR3 reads CASSQDLGYYEQYF. The DNA of the CDR3 is TGTGCCAGCAGCCAAGATTTGGGCTACTACGAGCAGTACTTC.

This clonotype was picked up one time. Germline is not matched at one junction end, which may reflect a read error. This rearrangement joins TRBV7-8 to TRBJ2-1, with a tentative D call TRBD1 (5 bases). The CDR3 covers 15 residues. The V gene's germline CDR1 is SGHVS and CDR2 FQNEAQ. The CDR3 DNA is TGTGCCAGCAGCTTAGGCAGGGTATTCTACAACGAGCAGTTCTTC. Encoded protein: CASSLGRVFYNEQFF.

This clonotype was recorded at least ten times. In nucleotides, the CDR3 is TGTGCCAGCGGACCGGGACAGGGTATCTACGAGCAGTACTTC. Its protein is CASGPGQGIYEQYF. The chain has TRBV6-2 or TRBV6-3 and TRBJ2-7; 9 bases are shared with TRBD1. The germline V gene encodes CDR1 MNHEY and CDR2 SVGEGT. The CDR3 consists of 14 residues. J gave up 3 bases and V 8 bases, and 8 bases lay outside the gene matches.

The chain combines TRBV12-3 or TRBV12-4 with TRBJ2-4; perhaps TRBD2 as D (5 bases). CDR3 length equals 15 residues. V lost 5 bases and J 0 bases, leaving 11 bases between the germline ends. This chain's CDR3 is CASSPSEVAKNIQYF. The CDR3 nucleotides read TGTGCCAGCAGTCCCTCGGAGGTAGCCAAAAACATTCAGTACTTC.

Ten or more counts support this clonotype. This rearrangement joins TRBV29-1 to TRBJ2-2; 8 bases fit TRBD1. Trimming took 6 bases from V and 1 from J; bases not matched to a gene: 4. The CDR3 totals 14 residues. Germline values: CDR1 SQVTM, CDR2 ANQGSEA. CDR3 sequence (DNA): TGCAGCGTCTACGGGACAGGGAACACCGGGGAGCTGTTTTTT. Its protein is CSVYGTGNTGELFF.

A remark on this clonotype: The junction does not match germline at one end; this may be a read error. The chain uses TRBV19 and TRBJ2-2; TRBD1 aligns across 9 bases. Germline values: CDR1 LNHDA, CDR2 SQIVND (reference sequence). The CDR3 runs to 16 residues. The CDR3 protein is CASSLDRGSNTVELFF. DNA for the CDR3: TGTGCTAGTAGCCTTGACAGGGGGTCGAACACCGTGGAGCTGTTTTTT.

This clonotype has ten or more counts. The rearrangement links TRBV12-3 or TRBV12-4 to TRBJ2-1; 9 bases map to TRBD1. Trimming took 6 bases from V and 3 from J; bases not matched to a gene: 6. This CDR3 has 15 amino acids. This CDR3 is CASSYTGGGYNEQFF. CDR3 nucleotides: TGTGCCAGCAGCTATACAGGGGGCGGCTACAATGAGCAGTTCTTC.

This clonotype was picked up many times. V and J are TRBV4-1 and TRBJ1-4, with 8 nucleotides matching TRBD1. V lost 3 bases and J lost 7; bases outside the gene matches: 10. Germline V CDR1 and CDR2: MGHRA, YSYEKL. The CDR3 has 16 residues. CDR3 coding DNA: TGCGCCAGCAGCCAGGTTGGGACAGGACACCCTGAAAAACTGTTTTTT. Translating it yields CASSQVGTGHPEKLFF.

In its sample, this clonotype was seen many times. The V and J genes are TRBV7-8 and TRBJ1-2, with TRBD1 as a possible D gene (6 bases). Trimming stripped 3 bases from V and 0 bases from J, with 11 bases between. The germline V gene encodes CDR1 SGHVS and CDR2 FQNEAQ. This CDR3 contains 15 residues. The CDR3 reads CASSLNRDSNYGYTF. CDR3 DNA sequence: TGTGCCAGCAGCTTGAACAGGGATTCTAACTATGGCTACACCTTC.

With respect to this clonotype: One junction end does not reproduce the germline sequence, and a read error may be involved. The chain employs TRBV9 and TRBJ2-7, with D uncertain. This CDR3 comprises 14 residues. Germline V gene lookup returns CDR1 SGDLS and CDR2 YYNGEE. CDR3 protein: CASSVGLASYEQYF. CDR3 bases: TGTGCCAGCAGCGTAGGACTGGCCTCCTACGAACAGTACTTC.

Here the CDR3 reads CASSIARPNTGELFF. CDR3 sequence (DNA): TGTGCCAGTAGTATTGCGAGGCCGAACACCGGGGAGCTGTTTTTT. The V gene is TRBV19, the J gene TRBJ2-2; D remains ambiguous. The CDR3 length is 15 residues. Germline lookup yields CDR1 LNHDA and CDR2 SQIVND (reference sequence). Trimming removed 3 bases at V and 0 bases at J, with 8 bases between.

This clonotype has a count of ten or more. V usage is TRBV6-5 and J usage is TRBJ2-3; D is possibly TRBD2 (5 bases). V shed 5 bases and J shed 4 bases, with 16 bases lying between them. Germline CDR1 reads MNHEY; CDR2 reads SVGAGI. There are 15 residues in the CDR3. CDR3 bases: TGTGCCAGCAGTGTCCAGCGGAGTGTGGCAGATACGCAGTATTTT. Translated: CASSVQRSVADTQYF.

This clonotype was picked up many times. The chain carries TRBV20-1 and TRBJ1-1, with 7 bases fitting TRBD1. Trimming took 3 bases from V and 2 from J; bases not matched to a gene: 6. The germline V gene has CDR1 DFQATT and CDR2 SNEGSKA (reference sequence). The CDR3 is 14 amino acids. As DNA, the CDR3 is TGCAGTGCTAGTGGAGGGACAGCCAACACTGAAGCTTTCTTT. It codes for CSASGGTANTEAFF.

This clonotype appeared many times. V and J are TRBV7-2 and TRBJ1-3; 9 bases are a match to TRBD1. V was clipped by 4 bases and J by 2 bases; unmatched bases: 3. The V gene's germline CDR1 is SGHTA and CDR2 FQGNSA. There are 15 residues in the CDR3. The CDR3, as DNA: TGTGCCAGCAGCTGGGGACAGGGTGCTGGAAACACCATATATTTT. It encodes CASSWGQGAGNTIYF.

Details on this clonotype: It is likely a read error: a sequence one base away is far more abundant. The chain employs TRBV11-3 and TRBJ2-1; D is ambiguous. The CDR3 is 15 residues long. CDR1 and CDR2 from the germline V gene are SGHNT and YENEEA. Trimming left V 6 bases short and J 0 bases short, with 12 bases between. In DNA form, the CDR3 reads TGTGCCAGCAGTCCCCGGGCCAGCTCCTACAATGAGCAGTTCTTC. Its translation is CASSPRASSYNEQFF. The whole variable domain, filled in from reference TRBV11-3 and TRBJ2-1, reads EAGVVQSPRYKIIEKKQPVAFWCNPISGHNTLYWYLQNLGQGPELLIRYENEEAVDDSQLPKDRFSAERLKGVDSTLKIQPAELGDSAVYLCASSPRASSYNEQFFGPGTRLTVL.

This clonotype was observed at least ten times. This rearrangement joins TRBV5-1 to TRBJ2-2, with 7 bases identical to TRBD2. The trim removed 7 bases at V and 0 bases at J, leaving 6 bases unmatched. The CDR3 contains 15 residues. Germline CDR1 is SGHRS and CDR2 is YFSETQ. CDR3 sequence: CASQLAPANTGELFF. CDR3 DNA sequence: TGCGCCAGCCAACTAGCGCCCGCGAACACCGGGGAGCTGTTTTTT. Filled out from reference TRBV5-1 and TRBJ2-2, the complete variable domain reads KAGVTQTPRYLIKTRGQQVTLSCSPISGHRSVSWYQQTPGQGLQFLFEYFSETQRNKGNFPGRFSGRQFSNSRSEMNVSTLELGDSALYLCASQLAPANTGELFFGEGSRLTVL.

V is TRBV7-9 and J is TRBJ2-7; D uncertain. V dropped 1 base and J dropped 4 bases, with 11 bases sitting between them. Germline V gene lookup returns CDR1 SEHNR and CDR2 FQNEAQ (reference sequence). The CDR3 spans 14 residues. CDR3 bases: TGTGCCAGCAGCTTAGAATACAGCTCATACGAGCAGTACTTC. Protein product: CASSLEYSSYEQYF.

This clonotype has a count of ten or more. The chain's CDR3 is CASVEGSANTGELFF. DNA for the CDR3: TGTGCCAGCGTAGAGGGCTCGGCGAACACCGGGGAGCTGTTTTTT. The chain employs TRBV6-1 and TRBJ2-2; TRBD2 is a possible D gene (5 bases). The CDR3 sequence is 15 residues long. V lost 8 bases, J lost 0 bases, and 13 bases lay in between. The germline CDR1 and CDR2 sequences are MNHNS and SASEGT.

This clonotype was detected ten times or more. The chain has TRBV30 and TRBJ1-5, with no clear D. Germline V gene data show CDR1 as GTSNPN and CDR2 as SVGIG (reference sequence). The germline V and J ends were trimmed by 0 bases and 2 bases, with 11 bases remaining between them. This CDR3 spans 15 amino acids. CDR3 DNA: TGTGCCTGGAGTGTTTGGCATGGCGGCAATCAGCCCCAGCATTTT. This sequence encodes CAWSVWHGGNQPQHF.

This clonotype has a count of ten or more. The rearrangement uses TRBV10-3 and TRBJ2-6; tentatively, D is TRBD1 (6 bases). CDR1 and CDR2 (germline): ENHRY, SYGVKD. Trimming left V 10 bases short and J 4 bases short, with 26 bases between. The CDR3 is made up of 18 amino acids. CDR3 loop: CATSRNRAEGAGANVLTF. The CDR3 DNA reads TGTGCCACCAGCCGTAACAGGGCGGAAGGGGCAGGGGCCAACGTCCTGACTTTC.

This clonotype was detected many times. The J gene is TRBJ2-1, the V gene TRBV14, with 12 bases that match TRBD1. Germline trimming cut 4 bases from V and 0 bases from J; bases unmatched to any gene: 13. Germline V gene data show CDR1 as SGHDN and CDR2 as FVKESK. This CDR3 region has 20 residues. The CDR3 DNA sequence: TGTGCCAGCAGCCCCATTCCCGGGACAGGGGGCCGAGGCTCCTACAATGAGCAGTTCTTC. This gives the protein CASSPIPGTGGRGSYNEQFF.

This clonotype was counted ten times or more. The V and J genes are TRBV29-1 and TRBJ2-7; TRBD1 is a possible D gene (6 bases). This CDR3 contains 11 residues. Trimming removed 5 bases from V and 6 bases from J, with 11 bases in between. In germline, CDR1 is SQVTM, CDR2 ANQGSEA. The CDR3 DNA follows: TGCAGCGTTCAAACAGGGCGCGAGCAGTACTTC. This codes for CSVQTGREQYF.

This clonotype was observed many times. The rearrangement joins TRBV20-1 to TRBJ1-5; D possibly corresponds to TRBD1 (5 bases). CDR3 length: 14 residues. CDR1 is DFQATT, CDR2 SNEGSKA, per germline (reference sequence). V lost 3 bases and J lost 3, with 12 bases in between. Here the CDR3 DNA reads TGCAGTGCTAGCGCCGGGGGGTCCAATCAGCCCCAGCATTTT. Its translation is CSASAGGSNQPQHF.

In this sample, this clonotype turned up many times. The chain employs TRBV6-5 and TRBJ1-1, with 7 bases fitting TRBD1. Germline V gene data show CDR1 as MNHEY and CDR2 as SVGAGI. CDR3 size: 13 residues. The ends lost 10 bases at V and 4 bases at J; junction bases unmatched: 9. CDR3 bases: TGTGCCACCCGCTGGCAGGGGGGCACTGAAGCTTTCTTT. It codes for CATRWQGGTEAFF.

Ten or more counts support this clonotype. The chain employs TRBV4-1 and TRBJ1-2, with D perhaps TRBD1 (5 bases). The germline gives CDR1 MGHRA, CDR2 YSYEKL. The V gene lost 0 bases and the J gene lost 4 bases, with 12 bases spanning the gap. This CDR3 is 15 amino acids long. In DNA form, the CDR3 reads TGCGCCAGCAGCCAAGATTTGTCAGGGATCTATGGCTACACCTTC. It translates to CASSQDLSGIYGYTF.

In this sample, this clonotype turned up many times. This chain uses TRBV29-1 with TRBJ1-6, with 7 bases that match TRBD1. There are 13 residues in the CDR3. Germline CDR1 SQVTM, CDR2 ANQGSEA. V lost 2 bases, J lost 10 bases, and 5 bases stayed unmatched. The CDR3 loop reads CSVESRQGSPLHF. CDR3 DNA: TGCAGCGTTGAATCGAGACAGGGATCACCCCTCCACTTT.

This clonotype showed up many times. At one end, the junction sequence differs from germline, possibly due to a read error. The V gene is TRBV5-8, the J gene TRBJ2-2; a weak D match, TRBD2 (5 bases). This CDR3 comprises 15 residues. The V gene's germline CDR1 is SGHTS and CDR2 YDEGEE. CDR3 sequence reads: CASSLGFKATGERFF. CDR3 nucleotide sequence: TGTGCCAGCAGCTTAGGGTTTAAGGCCACCGGGGAGCGGTTTTTT.